The 17 T cell receptor beta chains below all came from one sample that was sequenced in a study of metastatic and nonmetastatic thyroid tumors. Thyroid surgery was performed in patients who had received no treatment beforehand. TCRdb re-analyzed the PCR reads through MiXCR. The profile shows about 12,000 clones, around 30% of them singletons. The sample consisted of tumor tissue. Receptors originate from a female donor with papillary thyroid cancer or a benign thyroid nodule (not recorded which). Some clones in this sample may be carry-over from other donors' samples.

The chain combines TRBV11-2 with TRBJ1-2, with 9 nucleotides matching TRBD1. With V trimmed by 5 bases and J by 6 bases, 10 bases remained unmatched. The CDR3 sequence is 15 residues long. From germline, CDR1 is SGHAT and CDR2 FQNNGV. The CDR3 spells CASSAPGQGMHGYTF. CDR3 DNA: TGTGCCAGCAGCGCACCGGGACAGGGAATGCATGGCTACACCTTC.

This clone rates as large (0.1 to 1%). The rearrangement links TRBV28 to TRBJ2-7, with 13 bases aligning to TRBD2. CDR1 and CDR2 from the germline V gene are MDHEN and SYDVKM. V lost 7 bases and J lost 3; bases outside the gene matches: 6. The CDR3 length is 15 residues. CDR3 coding DNA: TGTGCCAGCACTTCTCGGACTAGCGGGGGCTACGAGCAGTACTTC. It translates to CASTSRTSGGYEQYF.

This clone was seen ten or more times. This same CDR3 is encoded by further DNA sequences in the sample. The chain recombines TRBV5-4 with TRBJ2-6; no clear D gene. CDR3 length equals 16 residues. Trimming pared 4 bases from V and 0 bases from J, leaving 11 bases between. Germline V gives CDR1 SGHNT, CDR2 YYREEE (reference sequence). Here the CDR3 DNA reads TGTGCCAGCAGCCCTGGTTCTTTCTCTGGGGCCAACGTCCTGACTTTC. Protein product: CASSPGSFSGANVLTF.

This clone has a single count. The gene calls are TRBV20-1 and TRBJ2-1, with TRBD2 matching 11 bases. The CDR3 has 13 residues. Germline lookup yields CDR1 DFQATT and CDR2 SNEGSKA (reference sequence). V lost 5 bases to trimming and J lost 3 bases; unmatched junction nucleotides: 0. The CDR3 coding sequence is TGCAGTGCTGGGACTAGCGGCTACAATGAGCAGTTCTTC. This translates into CSAGTSGYNEQFF.

This clone was seen a handful of times. The chain couples TRBV12-3 or TRBV12-4 to TRBJ2-3; 10 bases match TRBD1. The CDR3 spans 17 residues. The V segment lost 3 bases and the J segment 4 bases; nucleotides outside the gene matches: 10. Here the CDR3 DNA reads TGTGCCAGCAGTTTTACCGCCGGGACAGGGGAGGCAGATACGCAGTATTTT. Translated: CASSFTAGTGEADTQYF.

This clone was observed at least ten times. The gene calls are TRBV5-1 and TRBJ1-3; perhaps TRBD1 as D (5 bases). V was clipped by 0 bases and J by 4 bases, with 20 bases between them. This CDR3 spans 18 amino acids. Germline assignment: CDR1 SGHRS and CDR2 YFSETQ. CDR3 in DNA: TGCGCCAGCAGCTTGGATCCGCGGCAGGGCGAGAGAGGAAACACCATATATTTT. Amino acids: CASSLDPRQGERGNTIYF.

By its share, this clone is medium-sized (0.01 to 0.1%). The J gene is TRBJ1-1, the V gene TRBV16; D not certain. The V gene's germline CDR1 is KGHSY and CDR2 FQNENV. This CDR3 contains 15 residues. The V end lost 1 base, the J end lost 4 bases, and 13 bases lay between the germline ends. The CDR3 bases are TGTGCCAGCAGCCAATACTGGGGAGCGGGCACTGAAGCTTTCTTT. The encoded protein is CASSQYWGAGTEAFF.

This chain connects TRBV7-4 to TRBJ1-5; 7 nucleotides line up with TRBD1. Germline CDR1 is SGHVT and CDR2 is SQSDAQ. With V trimmed by 1 base and J by 9 bases, 9 bases remained unmatched. The CDR3 runs to 15 residues. CDR3 residues: CASSLEQGISLPQHF. Written as DNA, the CDR3 is TGTGCCAGCAGCTTAGAACAGGGGATTAGTCTGCCCCAGCATTTT.

This clone is labeled as medium-sized. The CDR3 spells CATSDTPTTSDTQYF. Written as DNA, the CDR3 is TGTGCCACCAGTGACACCCCGACTACTTCAGATACGCAGTATTTT. V and J are TRBV24-1 and TRBJ2-3, with D perhaps TRBD2 (5 bases). Germline V gene sequence: CDR1 KGHDR, CDR2 SFDVKD. With 4 bases removed from V and 4 bases from J, the gap between germline ends came to 14 bases. The length of the CDR3 is 15 residues.

This clone was seen ten or more times. The chain uses TRBV18 and TRBJ2-7; possibly TRBD2 for D (7 bases). The germline gives CDR1 KGHSH, CDR2 LQKENI. V was clipped by 6 bases and J by 7 bases, with 22 bases between them. The CDR3 has 15 amino acids. The CDR3: CASSNQGGVLSEQYF. The CDR3 region has the DNA TGTGCCAGCTCGAACCAAGGGGGGGTGTTGTCGGAGCAGTACTTC.

This clone was observed many times. This chain connects TRBV6-1 to TRBJ1-5, with unresolved D. The V gene lost 2 bases and the J gene lost 7 bases, with 12 bases spanning the gap. CDR1 and CDR2 (germline): MNHNS, SASEGT. The CDR3 length is 14 residues. The CDR3 sequence is CASSESGQRQPQHF. In DNA, the CDR3 is TGTGCCAGCAGTGAAAGTGGGCAACGGCAGCCCCAGCATTTT.

This chain uses TRBV30 with TRBJ2-7, with D unclear. V lost 2 bases and J 0 bases, leaving 8 bases between the germline ends. Germline V gives CDR1 GTSNPN, CDR2 SVGIG (reference sequence). The CDR3 loop spans 13 amino acids. DNA of the CDR3: TGTGCCTGGAGTTTAGTAGTCTCCTACGAGCAGTACTTC. Its protein product is CAWSLVVSYEQYF.

This chain uses TRBV11-2 with TRBJ1-2; TRBD1 agrees at 8 bases. With 5 bases clipped from V and 7 bases from J, the junction kept 6 bases outside the gene matches. The CDR3 loop spans 13 amino acids. Germline assignment: CDR1 SGHAT and CDR2 FQNNGV. CDR3 bases: TGTGCCAGCAGCCGGGGACAGGAGGTTGGCTACACCTTC. Protein sequence: CASSRGQEVGYTF. Based on the CDR3 plus reference TRBV11-2 and TRBJ1-2, the full variable domain is EAGVAQSPRYKIIEKRQSVAFWCNPISGHATLYWYQQILGQGPKLLIQFQNNGVVDDSQLPKDRFSAERLKGVDSTLKIQPAKLEDSAVYLCASSRGQEVGYTFGSGTRLTVV.

The chain combines TRBV19 with TRBJ1-1; 9 nucleotides match TRBD1. The ends lost 8 bases at V and 6 bases at J; junction bases unmatched: 13. The CDR3 has 15 amino acids. CDR1 is LNHDA, CDR2 SQIVND, per germline (reference sequence). CDR3 sequence: CASEVRDREVSEAFF. The CDR3 nucleotides are TGTGCCAGTGAAGTAAGGGACAGGGAGGTCTCTGAAGCTTTCTTT.

Relative to its sample, this clone is medium-sized. The chain has TRBV6-5 and TRBJ2-5; the D is unclear. Deletions cut 0 bases from V and 3 bases from J, with 8 bases between. Germline-derived CDR1 and CDR2 are MNHEY and SVGAGI. CDR3 size: 14 residues. Here the CDR3 reads CASSYSRQEETQYF. CDR3 nucleotide sequence: TGTGCCAGCAGTTACTCGAGGCAGGAAGAGACCCAGTACTTC.

This clone was recorded at least ten times. The chain is built from TRBV11-1 and TRBJ1-1; 9 bases agree with TRBD1. Germline assignment: CDR1 SGHAT and CDR2 FQDESV (reference sequence). Trimming cost V 3 bases and J 5 bases; bases outside gene matches: 13. This CDR3 contains 17 residues. The CDR3 is CASSLPRDRAIGTEAFF. The DNA of the CDR3 is TGTGCCAGCAGCTTGCCGCGGGACAGGGCCATAGGGACTGAAGCTTTCTTT.

The chain joins TRBV7-9 to TRBJ1-2, with 8 positions matching TRBD1. CDR3 length: 15 amino acids. With V trimmed by 5 bases and J by 9 bases, 14 bases remained unmatched. The germline V gene encodes CDR1 SEHNR and CDR2 FQNEAQ (reference sequence). CDR3 sequence: CASSPAGGEMPCYTF. The CDR3 DNA sequence: TGTGCCAGCAGCCCCGCAGGGGGCGAGATGCCTTGCTACACCTTC.